One T cell receptor (beta chain) is described in this entry. The antigen is undetermined. Healthy donors had no documented immune events, such as infections, while sampled. Per the germline V gene, CDR1 is MDHEN and CDR2 is SYDVKM. This CDR3 spans 14 amino acids. J gave up 0 bases and V 7 bases, and 6 bases lay outside the gene matches. This specimen belongs to a study of identifying expanded T cells in peripheral blood. Overall study findings and caveats: Clone count variance between approximately two-week samples rose with total template count. Approximately 1.1 clones differed between technical replicates, versus roughly 17 and 20 over time.

Assay: immunoSEQ multiplex PCR; the TCRdb copy retains only in-frame clones and omits some. The data show about 130,000 clones, with approximately 86% seen just once and roughly 8% held by the top ten. The V call is TRBV28, the J call TRBJ2-7; 7 bases line up with TRBD2. Material: blood. The TCR was taken from a person between 18 and 70 years old in good health. CDR3 coding DNA: TGTGCCAGCAAACGTCCGGGAGGCTCCTACGAGCAGTACTTC. Its translation is CASKRPGGSYEQYF.